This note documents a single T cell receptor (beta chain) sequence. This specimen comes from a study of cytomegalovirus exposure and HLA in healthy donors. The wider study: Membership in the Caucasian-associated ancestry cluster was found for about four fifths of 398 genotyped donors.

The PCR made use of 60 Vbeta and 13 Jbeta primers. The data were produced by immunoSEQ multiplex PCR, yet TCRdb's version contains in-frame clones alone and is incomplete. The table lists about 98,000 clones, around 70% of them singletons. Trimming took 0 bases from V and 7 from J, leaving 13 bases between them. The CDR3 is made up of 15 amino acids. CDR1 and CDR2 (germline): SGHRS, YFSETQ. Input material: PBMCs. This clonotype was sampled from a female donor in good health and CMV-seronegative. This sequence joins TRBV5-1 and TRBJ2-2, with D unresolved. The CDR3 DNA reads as TGCGCCAGCAGCTTGGAGGCCAGGATGAGCGGGGAGCTGTTTTTT. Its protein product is CASSLEARMSGELFF. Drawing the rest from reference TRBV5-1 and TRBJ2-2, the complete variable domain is KAGVTQTPRYLIKTRGQQVTLSCSPISGHRSVSWYQQTPGQGLQFLFEYFSETQRNKGNFPGRFSGRQFSNSRSEMNVSTLELGDSALYLCASSLEARMSGELFFGEGSRLTVL.